This is a list of T cell receptor beta chains from one sample in a study of OX40 agonist ivuxolimab in advanced cancers. TCRdb's copy holds only in-frame clones and misses some; the assay was immunoSEQ multiplex PCR. The sample has about 95,000 clones; roughly nine tenths are singletons. Material: CD4+ or CD8+ T cells sorted from blood, obtained in a trial of the OX40 agonist ivuxolimab. These receptors were taken from an adult with an advanced solid tumor such as melanoma, head and neck, liver or kidney cancer. CDR3s include the opening cysteine and the closing phenylalanine or tryptophan. A D gene is named only where the DNA matches it firmly. Size tells how often a clone was seen (once, few, many) or the class of an expanded clone, and some rows leave it out.

v_call: TRBV7-2; j_call: TRBJ1-5; d_call: .; clone_size: .; cdr3_nt: TGTGCCAGCAGCTTAGAAAGGGTATCAAATCAGCCCCAGCATTTT; cdr3_aa: CASSLERVSNQPQHF
v_call: TRBV4-2; j_call: TRBJ2-1; d_call: TRBD1; clone_size: .; cdr3_nt: TGTGCCAGCAGCCAAGATCCTCAGGGGGCGAATGAGCAGTTCTTC; cdr3_aa: CASSQDPQGANEQFF
v_call: TRBV5-1; j_call: TRBJ2-7; d_call: TRBD2; clone_size: .; cdr3_nt: TGCGCCAGCAGCTCCTCGGGACTAGCGGAGCAGTACTTC; cdr3_aa: CASSSSGLAEQYF
v_call: TRBV18; j_call: TRBJ1-4; d_call: .; clone_size: .; cdr3_nt: TGTGCCAGCTCACCACGAGGAGATGAAAAACTGTTTTTT; cdr3_aa: CASSPRGDEKLFF
v_call: TRBV7-2; j_call: TRBJ2-7; d_call: .; clone_size: .; cdr3_nt: TGTGCCAGCAGCACCCAGCCAGGGGTAGAAGAGCAGTACTTC; cdr3_aa: CASSTQPGVEEQYF
v_call: TRBV4-1; j_call: TRBJ2-4; d_call: .; clone_size: .; cdr3_nt: TGCGCCAGCAGCCAAGGGGAAGGTGCTATTCAGTACTTC; cdr3_aa: CASSQGEGAIQYF
v_call: TRBV7-2; j_call: TRBJ1-4; d_call: TRBD1; clone_size: .; cdr3_nt: TGTGCCAGCTCAGGACAGGGGGAAAGTGAAAAACTGTTTTTT; cdr3_aa: CASSGQGESEKLFF
v_call: TRBV7-3; j_call: TRBJ2-2; d_call: TRBD2; clone_size: .; cdr3_nt: TGTGCCAGCAGCTATAGCGGGGGACGGGACACCGGGGAGCTGTTTTTT; cdr3_aa: CASSYSGGRDTGELFF
v_call: TRBV7-8; j_call: TRBJ1-2; d_call: .; clone_size: .; cdr3_nt: TGTGCCAGCAGCCCAGAGTGGAGGGATGGCTACACCTTC; cdr3_aa: CASSPEWRDGYTF
v_call: TRBV10-3; j_call: TRBJ1-1; d_call: .; clone_size: .; cdr3_nt: TGTGCCATCAGTGACAGGGCGAACACTGAAGCTTTCTTT; cdr3_aa: CAISDRANTEAFF
v_call: TRBV11-3; j_call: TRBJ2-1; d_call: .; clone_size: .; cdr3_nt: TGTGCCAGCAGCCCTCTACAGGGAAACAATGAGCAGTTCTTC; cdr3_aa: CASSPLQGNNEQFF
v_call: TRBV7-2; j_call: TRBJ1-5; d_call: .; clone_size: .; cdr3_nt: TGTGCCAGCAGCGCCAACAGGAATCAGCCCCAGCATTTT; cdr3_aa: CASSANRNQPQHF
v_call: TRBV29-1; j_call: TRBJ1-2; d_call: .; clone_size: .; cdr3_nt: TGCAGCGTGGTAAACAGGCCGGCTAACTATGGCTACACCTTC; cdr3_aa: CSVVNRPANYGYTF
v_call: TRBV27; j_call: TRBJ1-6; d_call: .; clone_size: .; cdr3_nt: TGTGCCAGCAGTTTATTCCCCGGGACTATATCTAATTCACCCCTCCACTTT; cdr3_aa: CASSLFPGTISNSPLHF
v_call: TRBV5-1; j_call: TRBJ1-1; d_call: TRBD1; clone_size: once; cdr3_nt: TGCGCCAGCAGCATAGAGACAGGGGGCTGGACTGAAGCTTTCTTT; cdr3_aa: CASSIETGGWTEAFF
v_call: TRBV30; j_call: TRBJ1-5; d_call: TRBD1; clone_size: .; cdr3_nt: TGTGCCTGGAGTACACCGGGACAGGGTAATCAGCCCCAGCATTTT; cdr3_aa: CAWSTPGQGNQPQHF
v_call: TRBV19; j_call: TRBJ1-2; d_call: .; clone_size: .; cdr3_nt: TGTGCCAGTAGTATAGGTGGGAATGGCTACACCTTC; cdr3_aa: CASSIGGNGYTF
v_call: TRBV11-3; j_call: TRBJ2-5; d_call: .; clone_size: .; cdr3_nt: TGTGCCAGCAGCGTGACAGCGCAAGAGACCCAGTACTTC; cdr3_aa: CASSVTAQETQYF
v_call: TRBV15; j_call: TRBJ2-3; d_call: TRBD2; clone_size: .; cdr3_nt: TGTGCCACCAGCAGAGATGAGGGCCTAGCGGGAGCAGATACGCAGTATTTT; cdr3_aa: CATSRDEGLAGADTQYF
v_call: TRBV6-1; j_call: TRBJ2-5; d_call: .; clone_size: .; cdr3_nt: TGTGCCAGCCACGAGTGGGTTCAAGAGACCCAGTACTTC; cdr3_aa: CASHEWVQETQYF
v_call: TRBV9; j_call: TRBJ1-1; d_call: TRBD1; clone_size: .; cdr3_nt: TGTGCCAGCAGCGCCAGGGCAGGGGGCCGGAACACTGAAGCTTTCTTT; cdr3_aa: CASSARAGGRNTEAFF
v_call: TRBV18; j_call: TRBJ1-5; d_call: .; clone_size: once; cdr3_nt: TGTGCCAGCTCACCATCCGGACAAATTAGCAATCAGCCCCAGCATTTT; cdr3_aa: CASSPSGQISNQPQHF
v_call: TRBV29-1; j_call: TRBJ2-1; d_call: .; clone_size: .; cdr3_nt: TGCGGCGTTGAACCCGTAAGGGGTGAGCAGTTCTTC; cdr3_aa: CGVEPVRGEQFF
v_call: TRBV19; j_call: TRBJ1-1; d_call: TRBD1; clone_size: once; cdr3_nt: TGTGCCAGTACCAAGGGCGGGACAGAAGTATCTGAAGCTTTCTTT; cdr3_aa: CASTKGGTEVSEAFF